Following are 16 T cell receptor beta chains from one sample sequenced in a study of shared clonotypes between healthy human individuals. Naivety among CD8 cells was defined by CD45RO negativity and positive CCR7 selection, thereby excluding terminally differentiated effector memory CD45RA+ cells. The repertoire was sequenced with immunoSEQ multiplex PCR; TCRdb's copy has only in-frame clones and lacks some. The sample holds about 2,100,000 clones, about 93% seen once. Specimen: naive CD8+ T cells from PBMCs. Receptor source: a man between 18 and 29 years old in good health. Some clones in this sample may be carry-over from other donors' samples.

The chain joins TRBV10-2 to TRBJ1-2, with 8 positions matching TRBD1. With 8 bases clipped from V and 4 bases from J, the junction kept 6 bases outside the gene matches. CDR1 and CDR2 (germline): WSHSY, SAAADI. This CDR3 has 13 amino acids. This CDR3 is CASGTGQVYGYTF. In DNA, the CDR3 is TGCGCCAGCGGGACGGGACAGGTCTATGGCTACACCTTC.

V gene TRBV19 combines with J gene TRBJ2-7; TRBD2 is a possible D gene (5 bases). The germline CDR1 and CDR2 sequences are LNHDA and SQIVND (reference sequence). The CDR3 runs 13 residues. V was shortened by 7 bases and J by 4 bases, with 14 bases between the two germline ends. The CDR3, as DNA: TGTGCCAGTATCGCCGGGAAGGCGTACGAGCAGTACTTC. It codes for CASIAGKAYEQYF.

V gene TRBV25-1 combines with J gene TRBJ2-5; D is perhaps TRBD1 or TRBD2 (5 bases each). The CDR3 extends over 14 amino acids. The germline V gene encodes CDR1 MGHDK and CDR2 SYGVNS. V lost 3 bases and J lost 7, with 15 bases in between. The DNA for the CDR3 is TGTGCCAGCAGTGATATGGGACCTGCGGGGACCCAGTACTTC. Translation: CASSDMGPAGTQYF.

The CDR3: CASRGASGAGYEQFF. The CDR3 coding sequence is TGTGCCAGCCGCGGGGCCTCGGGAGCGGGGTATGAGCAGTTCTTC. The gene calls are TRBV6-1 and TRBJ2-1; 7 bases map to TRBD2. CDR3 length: 15 amino acids. After removal of 8 bases from V and 8 bases from J, the junction contained 15 bases not matched to a gene. Germline V gives CDR1 MNHNS, CDR2 SASEGT.

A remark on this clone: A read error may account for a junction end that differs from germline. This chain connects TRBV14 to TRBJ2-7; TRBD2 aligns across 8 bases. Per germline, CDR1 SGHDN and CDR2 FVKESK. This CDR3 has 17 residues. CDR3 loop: CASSQDTTAGALYAQYF. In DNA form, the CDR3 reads TGTGCCAGCAGCCAAGATACTACAGCGGGGGCACTTTACGCGCAGTACTTC.

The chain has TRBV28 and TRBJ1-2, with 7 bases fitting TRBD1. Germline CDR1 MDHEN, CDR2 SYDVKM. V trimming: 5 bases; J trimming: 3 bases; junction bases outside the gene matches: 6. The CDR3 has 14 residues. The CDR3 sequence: CASSLRGSYYGYTF. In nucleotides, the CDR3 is TGTGCCAGCAGTCTCAGGGGGTCGTACTATGGCTACACCTTC.

CDR3 bases: TGCAGCGCCCGTTCAGATAACCCTGAAGCTTTCTTT. It yields the protein CSARSDNPEAFF. This rearrangement joins TRBV29-1 to TRBJ1-1; unclear D gene. CDR1 is SQVTM, CDR2 ANQGSEA, per germline. V gave up 7 bases and J gave up 6 bases, with 15 bases separating them. The CDR3 spans 12 residues.

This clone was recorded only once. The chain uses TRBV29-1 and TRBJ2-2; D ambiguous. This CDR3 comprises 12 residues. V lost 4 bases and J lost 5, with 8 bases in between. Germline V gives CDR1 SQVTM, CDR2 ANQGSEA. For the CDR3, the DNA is TGCAGCGTTGTCACGCCAACCGGGGAGCTGTTTTTT. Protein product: CSVVTPTGELFF.

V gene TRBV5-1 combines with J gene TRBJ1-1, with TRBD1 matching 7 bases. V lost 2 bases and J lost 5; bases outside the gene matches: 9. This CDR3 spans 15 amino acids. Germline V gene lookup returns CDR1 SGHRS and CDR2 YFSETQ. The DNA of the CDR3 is TGCGCCAGCAGCTTAAAACAGGGGTCGGTAACTGAAGCTTTCTTT. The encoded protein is CASSLKQGSVTEAFF.

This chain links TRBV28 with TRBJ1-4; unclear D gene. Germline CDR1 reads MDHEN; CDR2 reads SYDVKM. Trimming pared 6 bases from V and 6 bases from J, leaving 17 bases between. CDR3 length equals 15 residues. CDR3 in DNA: TGTGCCAGCAGGCGAGAGACATCGCTGCATGAAAAACTGTTTTTT. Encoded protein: CASRRETSLHEKLFF.

The CDR3 here is CASSLEQGADEAFF. Here the CDR3 DNA reads TGTGCCAGCAGCTTAGAGCAGGGGGCGGATGAAGCTTTCTTT. The chain has TRBV7-9 and TRBJ1-1; 8 nucleotides line up with TRBD1. Germline lookup yields CDR1 SEHNR and CDR2 FQNEAQ (reference sequence). The length of the CDR3 is 14 residues. Unmatched junction bases numbered 5, after V lost 1 base and J lost 7 bases.

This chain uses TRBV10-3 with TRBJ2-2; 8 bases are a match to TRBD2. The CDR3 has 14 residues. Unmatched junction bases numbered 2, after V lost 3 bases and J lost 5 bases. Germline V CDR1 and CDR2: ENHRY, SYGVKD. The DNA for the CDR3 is TGTGCCATCAGTGACTTAGCGGGAACCGGGGAGCTGTTTTTT. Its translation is CAISDLAGTGELFF.

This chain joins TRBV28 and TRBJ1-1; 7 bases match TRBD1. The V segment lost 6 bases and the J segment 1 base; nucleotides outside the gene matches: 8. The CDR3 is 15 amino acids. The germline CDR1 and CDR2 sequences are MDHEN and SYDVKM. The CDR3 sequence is CASSQYDRENTEAFF. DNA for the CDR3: TGTGCCAGCAGCCAGTATGACAGGGAGAACACTGAAGCTTTCTTT.

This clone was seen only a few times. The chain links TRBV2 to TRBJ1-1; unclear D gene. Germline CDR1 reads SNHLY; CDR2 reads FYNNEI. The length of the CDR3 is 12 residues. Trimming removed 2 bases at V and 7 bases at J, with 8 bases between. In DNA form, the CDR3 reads TGTGCCAGCAGTGAATCACACCTTGAAGCTTTCTTT. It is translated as CASSESHLEAFF.

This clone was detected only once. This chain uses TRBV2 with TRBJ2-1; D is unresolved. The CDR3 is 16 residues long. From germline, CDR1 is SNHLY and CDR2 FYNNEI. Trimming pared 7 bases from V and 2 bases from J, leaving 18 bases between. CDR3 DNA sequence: TGTGCCAGCACCCTAGGAAGTTGGAGAACCTACAATGAGCAGTTCTTC. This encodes CASTLGSWRTYNEQFF.

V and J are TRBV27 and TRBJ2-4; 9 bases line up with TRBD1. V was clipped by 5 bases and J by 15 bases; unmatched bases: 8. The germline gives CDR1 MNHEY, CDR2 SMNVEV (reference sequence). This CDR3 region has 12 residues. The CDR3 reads CASSIHRGRPYF. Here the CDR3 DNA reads TGTGCCAGCAGTATTCACAGGGGGCGGCCGTACTTC.